This T cell receptor (beta chain) appears in the sequencing data of a study of CD8+CD57+ T cells in acquired aplastic anemia. Study-wide background: Around 11 million reads were obtained on average for healthy donor CD4+ cells.

This CDR3 has 15 amino acids. Germline loops: CDR1 WNHNN, CDR2 SYGVQD (reference sequence). With V trimmed by 3 bases and J by 2 bases, 4 bases remained unmatched. Genomic DNA provided the template from which TCR beta VDJ and CDR3 profiles were obtained. TCRdb ran MiXCR on the reads and lists one entry per CDR3 protein. Of 150,000 to 200,000 distinct CDR3 sequences in the sample, about 48% were seen once. The TCR comes from a human donor in good health. Sequenced input: sorted CD4+, CD8+, or CD8+CD57+ T cells (not recorded which) from PBMCs. The chain recombines TRBV10-1 with TRBJ2-3, with 8 bases lining up with TRBD2. CDR3 nucleotide sequence: TGCGCCAGCAGTGAACGGGGGGGACACACAGATACGCAGTATTTT. This translates into CASSERGGHTDTQYF.